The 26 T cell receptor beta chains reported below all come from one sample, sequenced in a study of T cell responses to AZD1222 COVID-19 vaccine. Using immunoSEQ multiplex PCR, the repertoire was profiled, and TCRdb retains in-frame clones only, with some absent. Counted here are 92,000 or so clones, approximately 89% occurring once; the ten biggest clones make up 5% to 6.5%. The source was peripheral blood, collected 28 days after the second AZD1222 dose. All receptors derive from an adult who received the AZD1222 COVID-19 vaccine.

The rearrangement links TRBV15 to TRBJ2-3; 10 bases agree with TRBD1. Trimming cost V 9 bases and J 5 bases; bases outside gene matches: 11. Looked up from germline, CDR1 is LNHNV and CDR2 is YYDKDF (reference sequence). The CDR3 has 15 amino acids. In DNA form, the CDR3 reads TGTGCCACAAAGACAGGGGGCTATGGTAGAGATACGCAGTATTTT. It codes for CATKTGGYGRDTQYF. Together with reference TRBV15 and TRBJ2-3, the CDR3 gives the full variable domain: DAMVIQNPRYQVTQFGKPVTLSCSQTLNHNVMYWYQQKSSQAPKLLFHYYDKDFNNEADTPDNFQSRRPNTSFCFLDIRSPGLGDTAMYLCATKTGGYGRDTQYFGPGTRLTVL.

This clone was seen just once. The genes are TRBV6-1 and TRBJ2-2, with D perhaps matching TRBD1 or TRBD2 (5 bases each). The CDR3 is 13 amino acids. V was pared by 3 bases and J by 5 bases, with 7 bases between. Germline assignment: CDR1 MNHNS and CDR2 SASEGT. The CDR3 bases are TGTGCCAGCAGTGAGGGGGAAACCGGGGAGCTGTTTTTT. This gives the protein CASSEGETGELFF.

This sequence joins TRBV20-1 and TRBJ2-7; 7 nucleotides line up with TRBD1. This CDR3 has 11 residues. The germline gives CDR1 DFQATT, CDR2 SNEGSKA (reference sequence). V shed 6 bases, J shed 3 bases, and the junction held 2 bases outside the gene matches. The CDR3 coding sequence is TGCAGTGCGGGACAGTTCTACGAGCAGTACTTC. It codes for CSAGQFYEQYF.

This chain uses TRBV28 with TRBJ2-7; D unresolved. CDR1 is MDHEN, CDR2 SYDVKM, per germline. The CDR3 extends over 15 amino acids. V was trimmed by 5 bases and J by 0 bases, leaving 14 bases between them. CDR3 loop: CASSPLDGYSYEQYF. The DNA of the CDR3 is TGTGCCAGCAGTCCGTTGGACGGGTACTCCTACGAGCAGTACTTC.

The CDR3, as DNA: TGTGCCAGCAGCCCCGGGCGGCAGAACTATGGCTACACCTTC. As protein: CASSPGRQNYGYTF. This chain uses TRBV27 with TRBJ1-2; D is unclear. Germline-derived CDR1 and CDR2 are MNHEY and SMNVEV (reference sequence). V was pared by 6 bases and J by 2 bases, with 13 bases between. This CDR3 contains 14 residues.

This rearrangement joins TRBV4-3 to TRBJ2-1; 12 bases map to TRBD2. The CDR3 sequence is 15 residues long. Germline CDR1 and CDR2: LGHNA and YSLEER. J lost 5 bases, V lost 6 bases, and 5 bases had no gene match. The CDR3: CASSRTSGEDNEQFF. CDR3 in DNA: TGCGCCAGCAGTAGGACTAGCGGGGAGGACAATGAGCAGTTCTTC.

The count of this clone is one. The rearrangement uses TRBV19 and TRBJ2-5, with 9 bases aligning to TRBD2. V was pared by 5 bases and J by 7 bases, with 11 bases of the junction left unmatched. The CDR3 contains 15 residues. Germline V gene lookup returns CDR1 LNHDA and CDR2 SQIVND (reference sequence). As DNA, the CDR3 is TGTGCCAGTAGTCGTAGCGGGGGATCGGATGGGACCCAGTACTTC. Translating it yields CASSRSGGSDGTQYF.

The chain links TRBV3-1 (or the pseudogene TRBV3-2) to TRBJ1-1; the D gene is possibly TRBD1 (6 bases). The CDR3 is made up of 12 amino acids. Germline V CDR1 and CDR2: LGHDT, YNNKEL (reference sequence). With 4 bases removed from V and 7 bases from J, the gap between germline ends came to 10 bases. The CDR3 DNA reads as TGTGCCAGCAGCCTCGGGACAAGTGAAGCTTTCTTT. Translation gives CASSLGTSEAFF.

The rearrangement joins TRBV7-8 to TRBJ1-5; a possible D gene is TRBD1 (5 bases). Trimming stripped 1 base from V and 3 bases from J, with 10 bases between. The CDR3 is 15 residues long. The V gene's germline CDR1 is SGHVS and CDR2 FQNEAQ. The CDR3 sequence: CASSLGGSPNQPQHF. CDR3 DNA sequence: TGTGCCAGCAGCTTAGGGGGGAGTCCCAATCAGCCCCAGCATTTT.

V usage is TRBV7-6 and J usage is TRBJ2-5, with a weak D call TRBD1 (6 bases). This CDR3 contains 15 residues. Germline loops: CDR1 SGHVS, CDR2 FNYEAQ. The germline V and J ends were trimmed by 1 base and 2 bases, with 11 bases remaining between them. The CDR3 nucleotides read TGTGCCAGCAGCTTAGAGGGGACACAACAAGAGACCCAGTACTTC. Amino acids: CASSLEGTQQETQYF.

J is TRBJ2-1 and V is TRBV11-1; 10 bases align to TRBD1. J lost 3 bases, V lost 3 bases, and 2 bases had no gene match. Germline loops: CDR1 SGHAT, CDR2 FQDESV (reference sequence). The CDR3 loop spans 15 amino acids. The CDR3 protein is CASSLGTGDYNEQFF. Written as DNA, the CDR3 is TGTGCCAGCAGCTTGGGGACAGGGGACTACAATGAGCAGTTCTTC.

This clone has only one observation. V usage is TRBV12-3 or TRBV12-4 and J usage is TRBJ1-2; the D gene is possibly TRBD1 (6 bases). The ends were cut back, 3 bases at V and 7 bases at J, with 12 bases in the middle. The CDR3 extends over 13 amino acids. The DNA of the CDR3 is TGTGCCAGCAGTTTGGTCGGGGGCTCTGGCTACACCTTC. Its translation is CASSLVGGSGYTF.

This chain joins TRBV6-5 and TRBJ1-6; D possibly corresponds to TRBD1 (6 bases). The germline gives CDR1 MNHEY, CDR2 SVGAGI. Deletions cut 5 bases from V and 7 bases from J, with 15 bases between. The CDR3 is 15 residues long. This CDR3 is CASSSSGTPNSPLHF. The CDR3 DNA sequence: TGTGCCAGCAGTAGCTCCGGGACACCCAATTCACCCCTCCACTTT.

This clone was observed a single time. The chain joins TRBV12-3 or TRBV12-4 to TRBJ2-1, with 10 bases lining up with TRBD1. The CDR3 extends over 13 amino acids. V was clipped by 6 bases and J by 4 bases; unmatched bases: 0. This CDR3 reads CASRGQGYNEQFF. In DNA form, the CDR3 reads TGTGCCAGCAGGGGACAGGGGTACAATGAGCAGTTCTTC.

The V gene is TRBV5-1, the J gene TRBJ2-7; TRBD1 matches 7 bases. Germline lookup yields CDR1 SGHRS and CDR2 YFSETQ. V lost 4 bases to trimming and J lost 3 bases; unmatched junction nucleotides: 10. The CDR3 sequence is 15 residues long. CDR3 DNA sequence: TGCGCCAGCAGCCGACAGGGACAAGGGGTCTACGAGCAGTACTTC. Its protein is CASSRQGQGVYEQYF.

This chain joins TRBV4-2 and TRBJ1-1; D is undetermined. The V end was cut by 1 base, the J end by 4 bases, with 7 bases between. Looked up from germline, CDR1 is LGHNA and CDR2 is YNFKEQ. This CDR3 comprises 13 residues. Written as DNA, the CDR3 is TGTGCCAGCAGCCAAGCTCGGGGCACTGAAGCTTTCTTT. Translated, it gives CASSQARGTEAFF.

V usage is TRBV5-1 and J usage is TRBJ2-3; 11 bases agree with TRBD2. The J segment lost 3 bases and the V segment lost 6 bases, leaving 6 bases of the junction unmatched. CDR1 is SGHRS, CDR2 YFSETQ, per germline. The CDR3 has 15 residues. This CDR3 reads CASTFVAGGTDTQYF. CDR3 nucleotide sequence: TGCGCCAGCACCTTCGTAGCGGGGGGGACAGATACGCAGTATTTT.

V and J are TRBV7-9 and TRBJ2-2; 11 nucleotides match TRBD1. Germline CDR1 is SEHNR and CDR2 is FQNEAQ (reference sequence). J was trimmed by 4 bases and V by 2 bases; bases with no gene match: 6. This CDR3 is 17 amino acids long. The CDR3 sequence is CASSLNWGTGGTGELFF. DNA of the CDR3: TGTGCCAGCAGCTTAAATTGGGGGACAGGGGGCACCGGGGAGCTGTTTTTT.

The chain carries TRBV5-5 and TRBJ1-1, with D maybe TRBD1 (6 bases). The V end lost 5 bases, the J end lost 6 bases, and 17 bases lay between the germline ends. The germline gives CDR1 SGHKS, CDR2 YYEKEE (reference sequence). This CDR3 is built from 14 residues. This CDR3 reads CASRPPGGVPEAFF. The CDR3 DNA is TGTGCCAGCAGGCCGCCCGGGGGCGTCCCTGAAGCTTTCTTT.

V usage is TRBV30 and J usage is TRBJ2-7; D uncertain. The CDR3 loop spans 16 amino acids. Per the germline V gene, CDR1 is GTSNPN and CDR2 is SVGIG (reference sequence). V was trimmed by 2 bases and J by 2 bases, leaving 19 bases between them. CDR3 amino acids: CAWSPGPGGLTYEQYF. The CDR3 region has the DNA TGTGCCTGGAGTCCGGGCCCAGGTGGGCTGACCTACGAGCAGTACTTC. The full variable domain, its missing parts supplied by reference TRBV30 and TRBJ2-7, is SQTIHQWPATLVQPVGSPLSLECTVEGTSNPNLYWYRQAAGRGLQLLFYSVGIGQISSEVPQNLSASRPQDRQFILSSKKLLLSDSGFYLCAWSPGPGGLTYEQYFGPGTRLTVT.

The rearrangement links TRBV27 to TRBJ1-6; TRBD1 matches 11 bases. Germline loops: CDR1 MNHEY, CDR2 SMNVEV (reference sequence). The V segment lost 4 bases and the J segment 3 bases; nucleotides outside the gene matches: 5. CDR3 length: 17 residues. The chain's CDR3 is CASSSWTGGFYNSPLHF. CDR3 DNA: TGTGCCAGCAGTTCCTGGACAGGGGGCTTCTATAATTCACCCCTCCACTTT.

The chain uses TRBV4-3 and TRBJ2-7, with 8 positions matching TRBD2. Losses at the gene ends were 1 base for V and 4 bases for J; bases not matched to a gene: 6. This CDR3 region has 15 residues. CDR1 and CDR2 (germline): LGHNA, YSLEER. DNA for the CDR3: TGCGCCAGCAGCCAAGCCGAGAGCGGGGGTTACGAGCAGTACTTC. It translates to CASSQAESGGYEQYF.

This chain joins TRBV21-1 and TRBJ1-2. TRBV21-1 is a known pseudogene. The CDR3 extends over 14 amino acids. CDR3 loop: CASSKQRGAHGYTF. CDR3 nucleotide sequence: TGTGCCAGCAGCAAACAGCGGGGGGCCCATGGCTACACCTTC.

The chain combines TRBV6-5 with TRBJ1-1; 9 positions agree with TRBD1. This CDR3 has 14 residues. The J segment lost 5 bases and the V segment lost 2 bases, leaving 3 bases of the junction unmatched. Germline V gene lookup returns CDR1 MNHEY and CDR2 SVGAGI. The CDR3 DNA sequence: TGTGCCAGCAGTTACCGGACAGGGGAAACTGAAGCTTTCTTT. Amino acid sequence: CASSYRTGETEAFF.

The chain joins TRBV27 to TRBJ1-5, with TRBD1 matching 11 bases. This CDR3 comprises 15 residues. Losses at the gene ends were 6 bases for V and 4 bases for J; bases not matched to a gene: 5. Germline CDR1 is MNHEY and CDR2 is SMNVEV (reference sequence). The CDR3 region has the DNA TGTGCCAGCAGCACCGGGACAGGGGGTAATCAGCCCCAGCATTTT. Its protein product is CASSTGTGGNQPQHF.

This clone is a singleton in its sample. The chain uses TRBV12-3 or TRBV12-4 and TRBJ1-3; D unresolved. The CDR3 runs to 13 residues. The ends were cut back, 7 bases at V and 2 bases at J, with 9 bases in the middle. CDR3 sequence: CASTANTGNTIYF. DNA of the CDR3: TGTGCCAGCACCGCGAACACTGGAAACACCATATATTTT.